One sample yielded the 15 T cell receptor beta chains listed below, sequenced in a study of blood T cell repertoires in COVID-19. Clones were sequenced by immunoSEQ multiplex PCR, and TCRdb holds only the in-frame ones, with some missing. The top ten clones hold 6% to 8.5% of a sample with roughly 340,000 clones, around nine tenths of them seen once. Sequencing was performed on peripheral blood. These receptors came from a woman in her 70s with COVID-19, enrolled during active disease.

This clone was detected once. V gene TRBV27 combines with J gene TRBJ1-1; 11 bases are a match to TRBD1. Germline assignment: CDR1 MNHEY and CDR2 SMNVEV (reference sequence). The CDR3 spans 16 residues. V gave up 4 bases and J gave up 0 bases; unmatched junction bases: 4. CDR3 bases: TGTGCCAGCAGTTCGGACAGGGGGCTTATGAACACTGAAGCTTTCTTT. Translation gives CASSSDRGLMNTEAFF.

This sequence joins TRBV18 and TRBJ2-7; TRBD2 matches 10 bases. This CDR3 has 16 amino acids. Germline CDR1 is KGHSH and CDR2 is LQKENI. The ends lost 3 bases at V and 0 bases at J; junction bases unmatched: 5. CDR3 loop: CASSPVAGGISYEQYF. The CDR3 bases are TGTGCCAGCTCACCTGTAGCGGGGGGTATCTCCTACGAGCAGTACTTC. Full variable domain (remainder filled in from reference TRBV18 and TRBJ2-7): NAGVMQNPRHLVRRRGQEARLRCSPMKGHSHVYWYRQLPEEGLKFMVYLQKENIIDESGMPKERFSAEFPKEGPSILRIQQVVRGDSAAYFCASSPVAGGISYEQYFGPGTRLTVT.

Only a few counts were recorded for this clone. Different DNA sequences within this sample yield the same CDR3. The rearrangement links TRBV30 to TRBJ1-1; perhaps TRBD1 as D (5 bases). V was shortened by 0 bases and J by 1 base, with 6 bases between the two germline ends. This CDR3 region has 13 residues. In germline, CDR1 is GTSNPN, CDR2 SVGIG (reference sequence). The CDR3 DNA sequence: TGTGCCTGGAGTGTGCAGGGGAACACTGAAGCTTTCTTT. Encoded protein: CAWSVQGNTEAFF.

The chain employs TRBV29-1 and TRBJ1-4, with 8 bases identical to TRBD1. The CDR3 sequence is 14 residues long. The germline CDR1 and CDR2 sequences are SQVTM and ANQGSEA. J was trimmed by 4 bases and V by 3 bases; bases with no gene match: 4. Written as DNA, the CDR3 is TGCAGCGTTGAGACGACAGGGGTTAATGAAAAACTGTTTTTT. It yields the protein CSVETTGVNEKLFF.

The CDR3 here is CASRSRGEETQYF. The CDR3 nucleotides are TGTGCCAGCAGATCCCGGGGGGAGGAGACCCAGTACTTC. The V gene is TRBV7-9, the J gene TRBJ2-5; 7 nucleotides match TRBD2. V shed 6 bases, J shed 5 bases, and the junction held 6 bases outside the gene matches. The CDR3 extends over 13 amino acids. CDR1 and CDR2 (germline): SEHNR, FQNEAQ (reference sequence).

This clone is a singleton in its sample. CDR3 nucleotide sequence: TGTGCCAGCAGCGAGAGCGGACAGGGGGACGGAAACACCATATATTTT. This sequence encodes CASSESGQGDGNTIYF. The chain joins TRBV27 to TRBJ1-3; TRBD1 agrees at 10 bases. V shed 6 bases, J shed 4 bases, and the junction held 9 bases outside the gene matches. The CDR3 spans 16 residues. Germline V gene lookup returns CDR1 MNHEY and CDR2 SMNVEV (reference sequence).

This chain uses TRBV6-5 with TRBJ1-4; 7 nucleotides line up with TRBD1. Germline V gene data show CDR1 as MNHEY and CDR2 as SVGAGI. The CDR3 consists of 15 residues. V gave up 0 bases and J gave up 5 bases; unmatched junction bases: 3. Here the CDR3 DNA reads TGTGCCAGCAGTTACTCGACGACAGGGAATGAAAAACTGTTTTTT. Translating gives CASSYSTTGNEKLFF.

V is TRBV19 and J is TRBJ1-3; tentative D call: TRBD1 (6 bases). This CDR3 has 16 amino acids. Germline V gene data show CDR1 as LNHDA and CDR2 as SQIVND (reference sequence). V was pared by 6 bases and J by 0 bases, with 15 bases between. CDR3 in amino acids: CASRSQGQSSGNTIYF. CDR3 DNA: TGTGCCAGTAGGTCGCAAGGACAGAGCTCTGGAAACACCATATATTTT.

V is TRBV2 and J is TRBJ1-5; possible D gene TRBD1, 5 bases. The V and J ends lost 6 bases and 0 bases respectively, with 12 bases between them. The germline V gene has CDR1 SNHLY and CDR2 FYNNEI. The CDR3 has 15 residues. The CDR3 protein is CASSVNRNSNQPQHF. The CDR3, as DNA: TGTGCCAGCAGCGTTAACAGGAATAGCAATCAGCCCCAGCATTTT. Based on the CDR3 plus reference TRBV2 and TRBJ1-5, the full variable domain is EPEVTQTPSHQVTQMGQEVILRCVPISNHLYFYWYRQILGQKVEFLVSFYNNEISEKSEIFDDQFSVERPDGSNFTLKIRSTKLEDSAMYFCASSVNRNSNQPQHFGDGTRLSIL.

The CDR3 nucleotides are TGTGCCAGCAGTTTTTCGGGACAGGGGCTCGGCTACACCTTC. Its translation: CASSFSGQGLGYTF. The chain joins TRBV27 to TRBJ1-2, with 10 bases aligning to TRBD1. CDR3 size: 14 residues. Germline V gene sequence: CDR1 MNHEY, CDR2 SMNVEV (reference sequence). The trim removed 3 bases at V and 8 bases at J, leaving 6 bases unmatched.

V usage is TRBV12-5 and J usage is TRBJ1-1; 11 bases match TRBD1. Germline CDR1 reads LGHNT; CDR2 reads FRNRAP. The V segment lost 1 base and the J segment 0 bases; nucleotides outside the gene matches: 7. CDR3 size: 18 residues. CDR3 bases: TGTGCTAGTGGTTTGGCCCTGGGACAGGGGGGGATGAACACTGAAGCTTTCTTT. Its protein is CASGLALGQGGMNTEAFF.

The chain uses TRBV2 and TRBJ2-3; D perhaps matches TRBD1 (5 bases). The germline V and J ends were trimmed by 6 bases and 2 bases, with 12 bases remaining between them. The CDR3 sequence is 14 residues long. Germline V gene sequence: CDR1 SNHLY, CDR2 FYNNEI. The CDR3 nucleotides read TGTGCCAGCAGCCCAGGGTCCCCCACAGATACGCAGTATTTT. Encoded protein: CASSPGSPTDTQYF.

The chain couples TRBV5-5 to TRBJ2-7; D not resolved. V lost 1 base to trimming and J lost 5 bases, with 10 bases between them. The CDR3 is made up of 13 amino acids. CDR1 and CDR2 from the germline V gene are SGHKS and YYEKEE (reference sequence). CDR3 region: CASSLNSLHEQYF. For the CDR3, the DNA is TGTGCCAGCAGCTTGAACAGCCTACACGAGCAGTACTTC.

J is TRBJ1-5 and V is TRBV19; TRBD1 matches at 10 bases. This CDR3 region has 13 residues. The V and J ends lost 4 bases and 6 bases, in that order; junction bases with no gene match: 0. The germline V gene has CDR1 LNHDA and CDR2 SQIVND (reference sequence). CDR3 residues: CASSRDRGQPQHF. CDR3 in DNA: TGTGCCAGTAGTAGGGACAGGGGTCAGCCCCAGCATTTT.

The sample holds a few counts of this clone. This chain connects TRBV30 to TRBJ2-7; tentatively, D is TRBD2 (5 bases). This CDR3 has 14 residues. V dropped 4 bases and J dropped 4 bases, with 17 bases sitting between them. Germline V gene sequence: CDR1 GTSNPN, CDR2 SVGIG (reference sequence). The CDR3 spells CAWNVGGGLYEQYF. The CDR3 DNA reads as TGTGCCTGGAACGTTGGAGGCGGCTTGTACGAGCAGTACTTC.